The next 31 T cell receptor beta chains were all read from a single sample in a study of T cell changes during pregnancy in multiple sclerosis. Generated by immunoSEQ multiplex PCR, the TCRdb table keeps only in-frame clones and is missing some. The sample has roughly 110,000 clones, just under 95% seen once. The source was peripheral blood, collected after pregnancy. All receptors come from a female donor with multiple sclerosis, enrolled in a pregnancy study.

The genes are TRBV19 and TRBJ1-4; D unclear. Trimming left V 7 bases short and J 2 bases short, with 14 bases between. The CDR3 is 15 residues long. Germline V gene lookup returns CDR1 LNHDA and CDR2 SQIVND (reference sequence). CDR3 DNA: TGTGCCAGTAAACACGGACTCGGGACTAATGAAAAACTGTTTTTT. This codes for CASKHGLGTNEKLFF.

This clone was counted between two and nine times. The CDR3 bases are TGTGCCAGCTCACCACCAGGGGCAAGTGGCTACACCTTC. It translates to CASSPPGASGYTF. This chain connects TRBV18 to TRBJ1-2; maybe TRBD1 (5 bases). Trimming cost V 0 bases and J 7 bases, with 9 bases left between them. This CDR3 spans 13 amino acids. Germline CDR1 KGHSH, CDR2 LQKENI.

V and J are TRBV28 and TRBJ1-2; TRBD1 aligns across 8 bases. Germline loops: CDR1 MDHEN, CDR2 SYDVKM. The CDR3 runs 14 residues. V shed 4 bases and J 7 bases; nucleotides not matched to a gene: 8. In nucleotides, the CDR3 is TGTGCCAGCAGTTCGGGCAGGGGGCGTGGTGGCTACACCTTC. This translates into CASSSGRGRGGYTF.

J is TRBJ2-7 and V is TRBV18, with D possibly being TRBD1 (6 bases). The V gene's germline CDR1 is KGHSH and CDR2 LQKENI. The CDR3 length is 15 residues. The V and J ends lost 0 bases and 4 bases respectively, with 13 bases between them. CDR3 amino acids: CASSPPVLGGYEQYF. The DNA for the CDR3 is TGTGCCAGCTCACCACCGGTATTAGGGGGTTACGAGCAGTACTTC.

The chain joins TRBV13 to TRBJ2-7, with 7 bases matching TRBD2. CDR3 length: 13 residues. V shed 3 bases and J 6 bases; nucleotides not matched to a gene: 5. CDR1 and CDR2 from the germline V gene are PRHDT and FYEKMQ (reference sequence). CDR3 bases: TGTGCCAGCAGCTTCCCAGCGGGGCGCGAGCAGTACTTC. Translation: CASSFPAGREQYF.

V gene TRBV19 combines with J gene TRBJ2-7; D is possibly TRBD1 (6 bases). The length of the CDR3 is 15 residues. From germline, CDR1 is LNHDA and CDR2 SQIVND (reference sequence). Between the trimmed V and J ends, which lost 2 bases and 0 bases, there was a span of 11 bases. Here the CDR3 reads CASSIWGRGSYEQYF. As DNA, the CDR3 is TGTGCCAGTAGTATATGGGGCAGGGGCTCCTACGAGCAGTACTTC.

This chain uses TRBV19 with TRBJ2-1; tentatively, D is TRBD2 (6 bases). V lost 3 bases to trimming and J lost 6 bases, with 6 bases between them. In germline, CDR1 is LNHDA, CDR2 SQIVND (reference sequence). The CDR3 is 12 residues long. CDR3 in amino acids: CASSMGGNEQFF. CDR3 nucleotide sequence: TGTGCCAGTAGTATGGGGGGCAATGAGCAGTTCTTC.

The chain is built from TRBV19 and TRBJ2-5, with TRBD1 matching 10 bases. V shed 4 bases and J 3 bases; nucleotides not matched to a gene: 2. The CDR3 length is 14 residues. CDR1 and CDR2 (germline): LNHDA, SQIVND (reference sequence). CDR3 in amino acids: CASSRQGAKETQYF. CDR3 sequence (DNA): TGTGCCAGTAGTAGACAGGGGGCGAAAGAGACCCAGTACTTC.

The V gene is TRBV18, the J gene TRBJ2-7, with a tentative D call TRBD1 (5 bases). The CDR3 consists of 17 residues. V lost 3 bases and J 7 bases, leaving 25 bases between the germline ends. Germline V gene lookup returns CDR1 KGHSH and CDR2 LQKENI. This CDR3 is CASSPRFDSLTAEEQYF. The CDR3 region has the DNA TGTGCCAGCTCACCGCGCTTCGACAGTTTAACGGCAGAAGAGCAGTACTTC. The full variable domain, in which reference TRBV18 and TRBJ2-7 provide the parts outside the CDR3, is NAGVMQNPRHLVRRRGQEARLRCSPMKGHSHVYWYRQLPEEGLKFMVYLQKENIIDESGMPKERFSAEFPKEGPSILRIQQVVRGDSAAYFCASSPRFDSLTAEEQYFGPGTRLTVT.

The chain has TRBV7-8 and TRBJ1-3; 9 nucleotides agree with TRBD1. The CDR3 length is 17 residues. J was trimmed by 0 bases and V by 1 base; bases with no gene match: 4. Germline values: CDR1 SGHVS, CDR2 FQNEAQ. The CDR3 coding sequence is TGTGCCAGCAGCTTAGTACAGGGGGCCTTCTCTGGAAACACCATATATTTT. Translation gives CASSLVQGAFSGNTIYF.

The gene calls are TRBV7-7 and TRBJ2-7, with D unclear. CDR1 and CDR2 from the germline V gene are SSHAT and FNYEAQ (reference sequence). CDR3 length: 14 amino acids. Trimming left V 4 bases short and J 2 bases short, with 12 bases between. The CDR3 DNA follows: TGTGCCAGCAGCTCCTCTTCAGGTCCCTACGAGCAGTACTTC. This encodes CASSSSSGPYEQYF.

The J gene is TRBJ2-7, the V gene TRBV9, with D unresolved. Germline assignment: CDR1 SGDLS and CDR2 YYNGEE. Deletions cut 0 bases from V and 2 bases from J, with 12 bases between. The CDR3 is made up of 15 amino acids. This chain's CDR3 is CASSVGAANTYEQYF. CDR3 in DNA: TGTGCCAGCAGCGTAGGGGCAGCTAATACCTACGAGCAGTACTTC.

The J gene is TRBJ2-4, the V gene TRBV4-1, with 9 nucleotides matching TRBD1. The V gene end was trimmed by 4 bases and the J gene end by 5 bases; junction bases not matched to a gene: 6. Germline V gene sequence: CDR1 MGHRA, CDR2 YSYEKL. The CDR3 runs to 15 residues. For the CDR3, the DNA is TGCGCCAGCAGCCTTCGGGACAGGGAACAAAACATTCAGTACTTC. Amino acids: CASSLRDREQNIQYF.

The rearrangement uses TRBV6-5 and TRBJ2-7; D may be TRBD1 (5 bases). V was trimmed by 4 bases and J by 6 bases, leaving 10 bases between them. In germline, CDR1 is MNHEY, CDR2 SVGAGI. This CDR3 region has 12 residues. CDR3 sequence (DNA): TGTGCCAGCAGTTTGCAGGGCCGCGAGCAGTACTTC. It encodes CASSLQGREQYF.

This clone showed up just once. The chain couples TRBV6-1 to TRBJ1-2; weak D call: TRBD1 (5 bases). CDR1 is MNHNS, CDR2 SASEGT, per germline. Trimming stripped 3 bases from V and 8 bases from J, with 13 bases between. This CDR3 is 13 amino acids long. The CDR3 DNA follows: TGTGCCAGCAGTGAGGGCGGGGACTGGGGCTACACCTTC. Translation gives CASSEGGDWGYTF.

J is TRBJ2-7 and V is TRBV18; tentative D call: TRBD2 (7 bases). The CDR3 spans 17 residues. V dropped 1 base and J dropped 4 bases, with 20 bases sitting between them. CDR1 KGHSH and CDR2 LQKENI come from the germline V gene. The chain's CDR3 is CASSPLEGPRGGYEQYF. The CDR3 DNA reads TGTGCCAGCTCACCACTCGAGGGACCCAGGGGAGGGTACGAGCAGTACTTC.

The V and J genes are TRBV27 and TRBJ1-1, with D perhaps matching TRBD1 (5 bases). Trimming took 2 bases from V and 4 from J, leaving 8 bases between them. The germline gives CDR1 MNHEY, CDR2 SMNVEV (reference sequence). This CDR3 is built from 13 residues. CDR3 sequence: CASSLMGGTEAFF. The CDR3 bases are TGTGCCAGCAGTTTAATGGGGGGCACTGAAGCTTTCTTT.

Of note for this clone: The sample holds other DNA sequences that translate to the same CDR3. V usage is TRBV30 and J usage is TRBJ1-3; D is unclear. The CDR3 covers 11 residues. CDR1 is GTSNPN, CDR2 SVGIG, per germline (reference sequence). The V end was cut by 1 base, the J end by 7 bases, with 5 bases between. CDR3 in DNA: TGTGCCTGGAGTGCGGGGAACACCATATATTTT. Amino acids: CAWSAGNTIYF.

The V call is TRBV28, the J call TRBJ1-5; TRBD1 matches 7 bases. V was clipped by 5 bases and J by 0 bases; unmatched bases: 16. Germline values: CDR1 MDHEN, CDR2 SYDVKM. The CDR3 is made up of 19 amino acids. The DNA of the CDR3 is TGTGCCAGCAGTGTCACCGGGACAGTCGGATTCTATAGCAATCAGCCCCAGCATTTT. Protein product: CASSVTGTVGFYSNQPQHF.

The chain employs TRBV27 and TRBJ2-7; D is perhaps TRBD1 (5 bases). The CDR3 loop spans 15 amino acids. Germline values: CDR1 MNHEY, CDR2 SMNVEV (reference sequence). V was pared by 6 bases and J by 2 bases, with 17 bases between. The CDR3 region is CASSPKGYRTYEQYF. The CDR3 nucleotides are TGTGCCAGCAGCCCAAAGGGGTACAGAACCTACGAGCAGTACTTC.

CDR3 coding DNA: TGTGCCAGCAGCTTACAGGGGGCAACTCAGCCCCAGCATTTT. Residues: CASSLQGATQPQHF. The gene calls are TRBV5-4 and TRBJ1-5, with 9 bases identical to TRBD1. CDR3 length equals 14 residues. V was clipped by 2 bases and J by 6 bases; unmatched bases: 3. Germline V gives CDR1 SGHNT, CDR2 YYREEE (reference sequence). The variable domain in full, completed from reference TRBV5-4 and TRBJ1-5, reads ETGVTQSPTHLIKTRGQQVTLRCSSQSGHNTVSWYQQALGQGPQFIFQYYREEENGRGNFPPRFSGLQFPNYSSELNVNALELDDSALYLCASSLQGATQPQHFGDGTRLSIL.

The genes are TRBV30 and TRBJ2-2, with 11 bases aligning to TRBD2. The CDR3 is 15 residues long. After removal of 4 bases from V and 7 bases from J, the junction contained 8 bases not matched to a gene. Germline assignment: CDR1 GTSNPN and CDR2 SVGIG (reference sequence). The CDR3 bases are TGTGCCTGGAATCCACTAGCGGGAGAATACGGGGAGCTGTTTTTT. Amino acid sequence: CAWNPLAGEYGELFF.

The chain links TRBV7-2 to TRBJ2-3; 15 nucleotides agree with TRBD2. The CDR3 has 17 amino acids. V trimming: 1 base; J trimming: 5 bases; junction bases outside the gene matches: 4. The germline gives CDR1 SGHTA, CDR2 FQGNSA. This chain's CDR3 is CASSLEGGLAGGDTQYF. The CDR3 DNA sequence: TGTGCCAGCAGCTTAGAAGGGGGACTAGCGGGAGGAGATACGCAGTATTTT. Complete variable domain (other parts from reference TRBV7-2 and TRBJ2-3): GAGVSQSPSNKVTEKGKDVELRCDPISGHTALYWYRQSLGQGLEFLIYFQGNSAPDKSGLPSDRFSAERTGGSVSTLTIQRTQQEDSAVYLCASSLEGGLAGGDTQYFGPGTRLTVL.

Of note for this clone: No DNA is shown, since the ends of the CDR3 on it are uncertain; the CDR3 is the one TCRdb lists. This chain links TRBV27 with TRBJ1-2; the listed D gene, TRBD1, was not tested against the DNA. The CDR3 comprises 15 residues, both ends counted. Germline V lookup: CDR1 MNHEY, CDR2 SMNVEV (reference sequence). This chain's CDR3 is CASSFGPGGFGGYTF.

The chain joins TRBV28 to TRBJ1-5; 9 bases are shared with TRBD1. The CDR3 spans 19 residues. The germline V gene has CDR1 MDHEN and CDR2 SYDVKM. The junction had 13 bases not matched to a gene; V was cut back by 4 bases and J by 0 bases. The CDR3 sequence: CASSSQGQGTGYSNQPQHF. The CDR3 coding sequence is TGTGCCAGCAGTTCCCAGGGACAGGGAACCGGGTATAGCAATCAGCCCCAGCATTTT.

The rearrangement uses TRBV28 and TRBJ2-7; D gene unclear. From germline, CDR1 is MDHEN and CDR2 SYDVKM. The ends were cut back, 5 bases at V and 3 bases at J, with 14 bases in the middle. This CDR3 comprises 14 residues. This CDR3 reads CASSPPGNFYEQYF. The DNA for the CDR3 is TGTGCCAGCAGTCCCCCAGGAAACTTCTACGAGCAGTACTTC.

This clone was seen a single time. The chain's CDR3 is CASSLAAGTGSYNEQFF. The CDR3 DNA sequence: TGTGCCAGCAGCTTGGCTGCCGGGACAGGATCTTACAATGAGCAGTTCTTC. The V and J genes are TRBV5-4 and TRBJ2-1; TRBD1 agrees at 8 bases. Looked up from germline, CDR1 is SGHNT and CDR2 is YYREEE (reference sequence). V dropped 0 bases and J dropped 4; count of bases not matched to a gene: 9. The CDR3 length is 17 residues.

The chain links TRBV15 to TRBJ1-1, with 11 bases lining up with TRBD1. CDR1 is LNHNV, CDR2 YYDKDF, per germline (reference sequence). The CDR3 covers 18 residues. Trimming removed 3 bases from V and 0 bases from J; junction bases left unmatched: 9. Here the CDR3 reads CATSRDRTGGGMNTEAFF. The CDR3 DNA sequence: TGTGCCACCAGCAGGGACCGGACAGGGGGCGGGATGAACACTGAAGCTTTCTTT.

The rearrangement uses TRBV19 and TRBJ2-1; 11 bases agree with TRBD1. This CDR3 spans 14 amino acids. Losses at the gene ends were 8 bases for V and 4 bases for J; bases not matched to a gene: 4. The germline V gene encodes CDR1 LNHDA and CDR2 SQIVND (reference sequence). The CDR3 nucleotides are TGTGCCAGTTACGGGACAGGGGGTTACAATGAGCAGTTCTTC. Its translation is CASYGTGGYNEQFF.

In nucleotides, the CDR3 is TGTGCCAGTAGTATAAGGGGACAGGCGATTGAAGCTTTCTTT. It is translated as CASSIRGQAIEAFF. The chain employs TRBV19 and TRBJ1-1; 8 bases fit TRBD1. There are 14 residues in the CDR3. With 2 bases clipped from V and 7 bases from J, the junction kept 6 bases outside the gene matches. CDR1 is LNHDA, CDR2 SQIVND, per germline (reference sequence).

CDR3 region: CASSPETGGRSPLHF. CDR3 bases: TGTGCCAGCAGCCCAGAAACAGGGGGCAGATCACCCCTCCACTTT. This chain joins TRBV9 and TRBJ1-6, with 9 bases that match TRBD1. CDR1 SGDLS and CDR2 YYNGEE come from the germline V gene. The CDR3 runs to 15 residues. With V trimmed by 4 bases and J by 10 bases, 9 bases remained unmatched.